This TCR beta chain was observed in a study of cytomegalovirus exposure and HLA in healthy donors. Study-wide background: In a previous analysis, 100 million to 140 million unique TCR beta sequences were found from roughly 180 million T cells.

The CDR3 contains 14 residues. Germline V lookup: CDR1 SGDLS, CDR2 YYNGEE. V dropped 0 bases and J dropped 4 bases, with 10 bases sitting between them. The PCR had 60 Vbeta and 13 Jbeta primers. Only in-frame clones appear in the TCRdb table, and some are missing; sequencing was by immunoSEQ multiplex PCR. The table shows 100,000 to 150,000 clones, with about 80% occurring only once. This clone was picked up a small number of times. This rearrangement joins TRBV9 to TRBJ1-2; no firm D call. The sample was PBMCs. This sequence originates from a man aged 25 to 40 in good health and CMV-seropositive. CDR3 region: CASSVVEPSYGYTF. The DNA for the CDR3 is TGTGCCAGCAGCGTAGTTGAGCCCTCCTATGGCTACACCTTC.